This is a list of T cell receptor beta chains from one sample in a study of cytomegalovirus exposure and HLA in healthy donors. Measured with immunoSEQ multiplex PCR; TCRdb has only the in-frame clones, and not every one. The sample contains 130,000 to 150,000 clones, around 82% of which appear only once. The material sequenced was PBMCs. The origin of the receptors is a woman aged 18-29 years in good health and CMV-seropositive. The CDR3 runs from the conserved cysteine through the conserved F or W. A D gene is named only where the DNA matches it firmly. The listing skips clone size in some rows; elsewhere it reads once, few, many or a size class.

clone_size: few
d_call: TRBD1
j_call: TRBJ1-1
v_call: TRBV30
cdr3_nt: TGTGCCTGGAAGGACAGGCTGAACACTGAAGCTTTCTTT
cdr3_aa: CAWKDRLNTEAFF

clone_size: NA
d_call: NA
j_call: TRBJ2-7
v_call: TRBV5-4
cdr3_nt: TGTGCCAGCAGCGGTGACAGCTACGAGCAGTACTTC
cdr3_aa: CASSGDSYEQYF

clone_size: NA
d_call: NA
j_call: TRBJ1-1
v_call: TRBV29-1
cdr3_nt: TGCAGCGTCGGGCGAGGGGGGGAGGTAACTGAAGCTTTCTTT
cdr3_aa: CSVGRGGEVTEAFF

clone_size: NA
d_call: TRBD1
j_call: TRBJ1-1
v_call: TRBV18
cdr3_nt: TGTGCCAGCTCACCATGGTACCGCGGACAGGGCAATGAAGCTTTCTTT
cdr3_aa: CASSPWYRGQGNEAFF

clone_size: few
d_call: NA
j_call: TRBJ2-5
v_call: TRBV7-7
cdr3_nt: TGTGCCAGCAGCTTAAGCCCTACGACAGGGAGGGAGACCCAGTACTTC
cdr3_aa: CASSLSPTTGRETQYF

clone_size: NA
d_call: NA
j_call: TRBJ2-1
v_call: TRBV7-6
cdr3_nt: TGTGCCAGCAGCTTGGGGGGGGGCGGTGAGCAGTTCTTC
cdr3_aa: CASSLGGGGEQFF

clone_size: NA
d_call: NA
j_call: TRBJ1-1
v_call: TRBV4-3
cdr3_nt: TGCGCCAGCAGCCAAGAGAGTTCTGAAGCTTTCTTT
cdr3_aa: CASSQESSEAFF

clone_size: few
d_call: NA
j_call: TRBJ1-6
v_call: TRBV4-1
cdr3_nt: TGCGCCAGCAGCCAAGACAGTCAGGGAAATTCACCCCTCCACTTT
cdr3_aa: CASSQDSQGNSPLHF

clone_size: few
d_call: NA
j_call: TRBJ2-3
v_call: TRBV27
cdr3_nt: TGTGCCAGCAGTTCCCAGGGGCATACGGATTGGAGCACAGATACGCAGTATTTT
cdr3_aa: CASSSQGHTDWSTDTQYF

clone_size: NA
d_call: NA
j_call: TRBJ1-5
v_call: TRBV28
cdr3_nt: TGTGCCAGCATGACAGTAGGCAATCAGCCCCAGCATTTT
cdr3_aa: CASMTVGNQPQHF

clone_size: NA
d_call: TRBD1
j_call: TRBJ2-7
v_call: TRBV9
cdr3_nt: TGTGCCAGCAGCGTATCCCAGGGGGCGCTGACCGAGCAGTACTTC
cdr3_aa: CASSVSQGALTEQYF

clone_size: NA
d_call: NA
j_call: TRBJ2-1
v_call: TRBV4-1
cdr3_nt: TGCGCCAGCAGCCATGAACAGGGAACGGGGCAGTTCTTC
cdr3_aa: CASSHEQGTGQFF

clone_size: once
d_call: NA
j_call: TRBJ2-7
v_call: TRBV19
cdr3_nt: TGTGCCAGACTCCTGACAGGTGACCACTACGAGCAGTACTTC
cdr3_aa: CARLLTGDHYEQYF

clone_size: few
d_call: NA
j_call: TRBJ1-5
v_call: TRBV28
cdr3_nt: TGTGCCAGCAGTCCCGGCCGGGTGCAGCCCCAGCATTTT
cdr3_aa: CASSPGRVQPQHF

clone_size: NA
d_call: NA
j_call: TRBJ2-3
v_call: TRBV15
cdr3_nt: TGTGCCACCAGCAGAGGTGGGGCAGGGGCCACAGATACGCAGTATTTT
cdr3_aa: CATSRGGAGATDTQYF

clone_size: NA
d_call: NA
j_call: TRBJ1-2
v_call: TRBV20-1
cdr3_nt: TGCAGTGCTAGCTATAACACCTTC
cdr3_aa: CSASYNTF

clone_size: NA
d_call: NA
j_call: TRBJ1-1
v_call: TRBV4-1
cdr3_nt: TGCGCCAGCAGCTACGGGGTGGTTCTGAACACTGAAGCTTTCTTT
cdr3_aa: CASSYGVVLNTEAFF

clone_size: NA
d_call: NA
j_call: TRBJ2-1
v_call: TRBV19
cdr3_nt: TGTGCCAGTAGTTTGCCCCCCCGGGGTTACAATGAGCAGTTCTTC
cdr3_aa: CASSLPPRGYNEQFF

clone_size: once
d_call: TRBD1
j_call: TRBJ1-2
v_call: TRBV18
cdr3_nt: TGTGCCAGCTCACCCGGGACAGAGAGTTATGGCTACACCTTC
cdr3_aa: CASSPGTESYGYTF

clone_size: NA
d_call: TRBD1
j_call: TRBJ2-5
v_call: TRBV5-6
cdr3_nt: TGTGCCAGCAGCTTGGAAGGGGGGACAGGGAGACAGACCCAGTACTTC
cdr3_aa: CASSLEGGTGRQTQYF

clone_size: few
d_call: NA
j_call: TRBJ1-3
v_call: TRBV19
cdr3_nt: TGTGCCAGTAGTATAGACCACTCTGGAAACACCATATATTTT
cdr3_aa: CASSIDHSGNTIYF

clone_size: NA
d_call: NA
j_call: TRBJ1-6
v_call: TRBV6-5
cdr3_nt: TGTGCCAGCAGTTACTCACCGTACAGGGATAATTCACCCCTCCACTTT
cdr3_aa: CASSYSPYRDNSPLHF

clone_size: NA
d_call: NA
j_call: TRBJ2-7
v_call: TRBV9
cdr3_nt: TGTGCCAGCAGCGTAGATGGGAGCGACGAGCAGTACTTC
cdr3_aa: CASSVDGSDEQYF

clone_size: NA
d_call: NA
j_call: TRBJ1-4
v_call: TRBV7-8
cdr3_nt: TGTGCCAGCAGCTTACGGGAAACTAATGAAAAACTGTTTTTT
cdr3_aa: CASSLRETNEKLFF

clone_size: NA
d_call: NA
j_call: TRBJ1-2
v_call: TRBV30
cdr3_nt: TGTGCCTGGAGTGTCGGTACAGCCCGTGGGCATGGCTACACCTTC
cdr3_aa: CAWSVGTARGHGYTF

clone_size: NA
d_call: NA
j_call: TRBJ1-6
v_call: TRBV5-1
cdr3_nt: TGCGCCAGCAGGTACAGAGATTACCCTAATTCACCCCTCCACTTT
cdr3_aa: CASRYRDYPNSPLHF

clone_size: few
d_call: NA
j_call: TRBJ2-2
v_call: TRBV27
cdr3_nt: TGTGCCAGCAGTTTTAGGAGTGTCCCCGGGGAGCTGTTTTTT
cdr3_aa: CASSFRSVPGELFF

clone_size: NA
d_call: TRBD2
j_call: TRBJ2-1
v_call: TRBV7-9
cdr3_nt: TGTGCCAGCAGCTCAACTAGCGGCGCCAACTACAATGAGCAGTTCTTC
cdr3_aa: CASSSTSGANYNEQFF

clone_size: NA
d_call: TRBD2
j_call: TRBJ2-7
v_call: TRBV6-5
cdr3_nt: TGTGCCAGCAGTTACACTAGCGGGGGGGCCTACGAGCAGTACTTC
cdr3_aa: CASSYTSGGAYEQYF

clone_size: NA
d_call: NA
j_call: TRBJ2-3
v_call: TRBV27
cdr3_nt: TGTGCCAGCAGTTTAGGGCTTAGCACAGATACGCAGTATTTT
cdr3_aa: CASSLGLSTDTQYF

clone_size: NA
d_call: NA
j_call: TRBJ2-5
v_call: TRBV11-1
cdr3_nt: TGTGCCAGCAGCCTACAGGGCCCAGAGACCCAGTACTTC
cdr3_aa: CASSLQGPETQYF

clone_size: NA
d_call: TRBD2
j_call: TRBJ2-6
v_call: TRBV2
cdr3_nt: TGTGCCAGCTCGTACCTAACGGGGGGCTCTGGGGCCAACGTCCTGACTTTC
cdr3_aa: CASSYLTGGSGANVLTF

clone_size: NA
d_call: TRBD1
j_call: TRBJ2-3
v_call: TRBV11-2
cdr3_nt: TGTGCCAGCAGCCTCGAGGGGACAGGGGGCAGAGATACGCAGTATTTT
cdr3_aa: CASSLEGTGGRDTQYF

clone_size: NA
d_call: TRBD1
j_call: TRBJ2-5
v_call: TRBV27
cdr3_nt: TGTGCCAGCAGTTTACAGGGGGAGAGGACCCAGTACTTC
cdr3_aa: CASSLQGERTQYF

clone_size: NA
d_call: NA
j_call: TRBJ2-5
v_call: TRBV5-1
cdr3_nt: TGCGCCAGCAGTAATCTGCGACCAGCGCAAGAGACCCAGTACTTC
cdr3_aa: CASSNLRPAQETQYF

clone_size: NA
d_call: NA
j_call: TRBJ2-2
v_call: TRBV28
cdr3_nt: TGTGCCAGCAGAAAAATGGGAGGCGGGGAGCTGTTTTTT
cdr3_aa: CASRKMGGGELFF

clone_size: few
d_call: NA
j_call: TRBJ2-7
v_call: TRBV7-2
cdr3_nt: TGTGCCAGCAGCTTCGACAGATACTCCTACGAGCAGTACTTC
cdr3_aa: CASSFDRYSYEQYF

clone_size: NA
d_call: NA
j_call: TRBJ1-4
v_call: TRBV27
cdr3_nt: TGTGCCAGCGGGTACGTGGGCCAGGGCGGTGAAAAACTGTTTTTT
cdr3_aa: CASGYVGQGGEKLFF

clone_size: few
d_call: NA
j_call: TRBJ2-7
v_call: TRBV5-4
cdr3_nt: TGTGCCAGCAGTGCCGGGGGGACATTAAAGGGCGAGCAGTACTTC
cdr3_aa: CASSAGGTLKGEQYF

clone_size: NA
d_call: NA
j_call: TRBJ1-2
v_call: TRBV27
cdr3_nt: TGTGCCAGCAGTCCCTGGACGGGGGGAAATTCTAACTATGGCTACACCTTC
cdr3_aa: CASSPWTGGNSNYGYTF

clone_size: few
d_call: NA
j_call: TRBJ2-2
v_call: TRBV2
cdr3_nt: TGTGCCAGCAGGAGAGATCGGGTCGGCACCGGGGAGCTGTTTTTT
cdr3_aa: CASRRDRVGTGELFF

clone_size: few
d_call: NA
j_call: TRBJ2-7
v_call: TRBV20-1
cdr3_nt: TGCAGTGCACGTTTCGGCGAGCAGTACTTC
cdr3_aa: CSARFGEQYF

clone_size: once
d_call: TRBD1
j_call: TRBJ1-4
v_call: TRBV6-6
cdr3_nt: TGTGCCAGCAGCCAGGGACAGAGTGCGGAAAAACTGTTTTTT
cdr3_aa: CASSQGQSAEKLFF

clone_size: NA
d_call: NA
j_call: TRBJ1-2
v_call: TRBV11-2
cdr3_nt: TGTGCCAGCAGCTTAGAGCGGGGGGCTTATGGCTACACCTTC
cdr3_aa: CASSLERGAYGYTF

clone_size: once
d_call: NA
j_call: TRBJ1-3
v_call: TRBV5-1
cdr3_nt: TGCGCCAGCAGCGCACAGTACTCTGGAAACACCATATATTTT
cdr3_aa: CASSAQYSGNTIYF

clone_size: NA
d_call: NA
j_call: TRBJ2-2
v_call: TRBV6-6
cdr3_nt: TGTGCCAGCAGTTACCCAGATGATAGGGGGACCGGGGAGCTGTTTTTT
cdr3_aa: CASSYPDDRGTGELFF

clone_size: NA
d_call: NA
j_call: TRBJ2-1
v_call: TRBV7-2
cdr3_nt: TGTGCCAGCAGCTTGGCGGGACTCTTCTCCTACAATGAGCAGTTCTTC
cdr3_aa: CASSLAGLFSYNEQFF

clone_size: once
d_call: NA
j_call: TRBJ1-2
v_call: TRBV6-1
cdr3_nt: TGTGCCAGCAGTGAACGGTTGGTCAATGGCTACACCTTC
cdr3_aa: CASSERLVNGYTF